This TCR beta chain was found in a study of T-cell reconstitution after alpha-beta-depleted transplantation in children. Study-wide results and limits: A year post-transplant, T-cell counts and diversity derived mostly from newly produced T cells. Expanded graft clones, several hundred of them, were reportedly the source of alpha-beta T cells about two months after transplant.

Unique molecular identifiers were incorporated into the prepared TCRbeta library. One entry per CDR3 protein, called by TCRdb with MiXCR from the PCR reads. The sample has 780,000 or so distinct CDR3 sequences; roughly 15% are singletons. In its sample, this clonotype was seen many times. Its matching antigen is unknown. The CDR3 contains 16 residues. V shed 5 bases and J 3 bases; nucleotides not matched to a gene: 12. The specimen comprised PBMCs, mostly from graft donor cells, sampled 360 days after TCRalphabeta/CD19-depleted stem cell transplant. The rearrangement joins TRBV12-3 or TRBV12-4 to TRBJ2-5; 7 positions agree with TRBD1. This clonotype originated in a male patient younger than 18 who had a stem cell transplant for acute lymphoblastic leukemia, so the T cells may come from the graft donor. CDR3: CASSPRRGRREETQYF. The CDR3 DNA is TGTGCCAGCAGTCCACGAAGGGGGCGACGCGAAGAGACCCAGTACTTC.